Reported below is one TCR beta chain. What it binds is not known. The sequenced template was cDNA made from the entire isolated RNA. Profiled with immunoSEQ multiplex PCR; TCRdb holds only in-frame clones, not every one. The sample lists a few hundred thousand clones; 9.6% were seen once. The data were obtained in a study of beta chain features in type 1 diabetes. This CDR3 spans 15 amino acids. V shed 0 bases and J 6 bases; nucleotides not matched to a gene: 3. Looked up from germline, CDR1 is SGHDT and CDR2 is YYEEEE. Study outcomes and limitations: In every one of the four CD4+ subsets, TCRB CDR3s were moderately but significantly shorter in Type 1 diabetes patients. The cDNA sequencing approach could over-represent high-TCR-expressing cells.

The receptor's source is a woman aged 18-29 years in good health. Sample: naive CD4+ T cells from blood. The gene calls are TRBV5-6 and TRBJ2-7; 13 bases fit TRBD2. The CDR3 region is CASSLGLAGGTEQYF. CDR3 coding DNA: TGTGCCAGCAGCTTGGGACTAGCGGGAGGTACCGAGCAGTACTTC.